The rows below give T cell receptor beta chains drawn from one sample of a study of shared clonotypes between healthy human individuals. Some clones are missing from TCRdb's copy, which holds only in-frame ones; the method was immunoSEQ multiplex PCR. This table holds 2 million to 2.5 million clones, roughly 92% found once. The sequenced sample was naive CD4+ T cells from PBMCs. These receptors came from a man younger than 35 in good health. Some clones in this sample may be carry-over from other donors' samples. The CDR3 runs from the conserved cysteine through the conserved F or W. D genes are given only for firm matches. Expanded clones are given a class, and other clones once, few, many or no size at all.

D gene	clone size	V gene	J gene	CDR3 length	CDR3 DNA	CDR3 protein
.	once	TRBV11-3	TRBJ2-3	15	TGTGCCAGCAGCCCCTTAGCGGCGTCGTTGGATACGCAGTATTTT	CASSPLAASLDTQYF
TRBD1	.	TRBV7-6	TRBJ1-4	15	TGTGCCAGCAGCCGTGCCGGGACAGGGAATGAAAAACTGTTTTTT	CASSRAGTGNEKLFF
.	.	TRBV29-1	TRBJ2-5	12	TGCAGCGTTCTACTAGGCCAAGAGACCCAGTACTTC	CSVLLGQETQYF
.	.	TRBV9	TRBJ2-7	15	TGTGCCAGCAGCCCAGGGGCAGGCCGACCCTACGAGCAGTACTTC	CASSPGAGRPYEQYF
.	.	TRBV5-1	TRBJ2-5	12	TGCGCCAGCAGCAGGGGAGTGGAGACCCAGTACTTC	CASSRGVETQYF
.	few	TRBV28	TRBJ1-1	11	TGTGCCAGCAGGCTGAACACTGAAGCTTTCTTT	CASRLNTEAFF
.	.	TRBV19	TRBJ1-3	13	TGTGCCAGTAGTATAGATACGGGGAGCACCATATATTTT	CASSIDTGSTIYF
TRBD1	.	TRBV6-1	TRBJ2-7	15	TGTGCCAGCAGTGAGGGACAGGCCCAAACCTACGAGCAGTACTTC	CASSEGQAQTYEQYF
.	once	TRBV28	TRBJ1-5	15	TGTGCCAGCAGTCTCGAGGGACGGAGCAATCAGCCCCAGCATTTT	CASSLEGRSNQPQHF
.	.	TRBV11-2	TRBJ1-2	16	TGTGCCAGCAGCTCGATAGCAAGCAGAAAGACCTATGGCTACACCTTC	CASSSIASRKTYGYTF
.	.	TRBV20-1	TRBJ1-3	11	TGCAGTGCCGACAGGAGAAAGACCATATATTTT	CSADRRKTIYF
.	.	TRBV5-1	TRBJ1-2	15	TGCGCCAGCAGCCTGGACCCTGCCCATGCCAGTGGCTACACCTTC	CASSLDPAHASGYTF
.	.	TRBV7-9	TRBJ1-2	14	TGTGCCAGCAGCGCGGCGGGGCTGAACTATGGCTACACCTTC	CASSAAGLNYGYTF
TRBD1	once	TRBV7-8	TRBJ2-1	16	TGTGCCAGCAGCCCGAGACAGGGGTTGGGGGCAAATGAGCAGTTCTTC	CASSPRQGLGANEQFF
.	.	TRBV11-2	TRBJ2-3	13	TGTGCCAGCAGCTTAGATTCCACAGATACGCAGTATTTT	CASSLDSTDTQYF
.	.	TRBV2	TRBJ1-5	12	TGTGCCAGCAGGGCTTCTTCGGGGCCCCAGCATTTT	CASRASSGPQHF
.	.	TRBV7-8	TRBJ1-1	13	TGTGCCAGCAGCTCCACAGGGAACACTGAAGCTTTCTTT	CASSSTGNTEAFF
TRBD1	once	TRBV19	TRBJ2-5	17	TGTGCCAGTAGTGCCCTCCCGGGACAGGGGGCGGAGGAGACCCAGTACTTC	CASSALPGQGAEETQYF
TRBD2	.	TRBV28	TRBJ2-5	16	TGTGCCAGCAGTCTCGGGACTAGCGGCGGGGTCGAGACCCAGTACTTC	CASSLGTSGGVETQYF
TRBD2	.	TRBV5-1	TRBJ2-7	14	TGCGCCAGCAGGCCAGGAGCGGGAGGCCACGAGCAGTACTTC	CASRPGAGGHEQYF
.	.	TRBV7-8	TRBJ1-1	13	TGTGCCAGCAGTGATGGCCCGAACACTGAAGCTTTCTTT	CASSDGPNTEAFF
TRBD1	.	TRBV30	TRBJ1-2	14	TGTGCCTGGAACCCGACAGGGATGGGCTATGGCTACACCTTC	CAWNPTGMGYGYTF
.	.	TRBV10-3	TRBJ1-4	12	TGTGCCATCAGTGAGGTTGGAGAAAAACTGTTTTTT	CAISEVGEKLFF
.	.	TRBV2	TRBJ1-5	14	TGTGCCAGCAGTGTGCCCGCCAGCAATCAGCCCCAGCATTTT	CASSVPASNQPQHF
TRBD1	.	TRBV7-2	TRBJ1-2	15	TGTGCCAGCAGCCCCGGACAGGGGGCGAGAGTGGGCTACACCTTC	CASSPGQGARVGYTF
.	.	TRBV19	TRBJ2-7	13	TGTGCCAGTAGCTCGACTCTTTTTTACGAGCAGTACTTC	CASSSTLFYEQYF
TRBD2	.	TRBV2	TRBJ2-1	15	TGTGCCAGCACCGCAACTAGCGGCTCCTACAATGAGCAGTTCTTC	CASTATSGSYNEQFF
TRBD2	.	TRBV28	TRBJ2-5	16	TGTGCCAGCAGTTCCTCGGGGACTAGCGGGAGGTCCGCCCAGTACTTC	CASSSSGTSGRSAQYF
.	.	TRBV5-1	TRBJ2-2	14	TGCGCCAGCAGCCCCTCGAGGGACACCGGGGAGCTGTTTTTT	CASSPSRDTGELFF
TRBD1	.	TRBV6-5	TRBJ2-1	15	TGTGCCAGCAGTCGGACAGGGAGCTCCTACAATGAGCAGTTCTTC	CASSRTGSSYNEQFF
.	once	TRBV6-1	TRBJ1-3	14	TGTGCCAGCAGTGCGCTCAGGGAAGCAAACACCATATATTTT	CASSALREANTIYF
.	.	TRBV25-1	TRBJ2-3	14	TGTGCCAGCAGTGAATCCGGGGCTTTGAATACGCAGTATTTT	CASSESGALNTQYF
TRBD1	.	TRBV2	TRBJ2-7	13	TGTGCCAGCAGTGGGACAGGTTCCTACGAGCAGTACTTC	CASSGTGSYEQYF